Presented here are 22 T cell receptor beta chains from one specimen sequenced in a study of T cell responses to AZD1222 COVID-19 vaccine. TCRdb keeps only in-frame clones here, not all; method: immunoSEQ multiplex PCR. The profile shows about 88,000 clones, 90% of them singletons. Sequencing used peripheral blood, obtained 28 days after the second AZD1222 dose. The source of these receptors is an adult who received the AZD1222 COVID-19 vaccine.

The chain has TRBV27 and TRBJ1-6, with 11 bases aligning to TRBD1. The CDR3 consists of 14 residues. CDR1 and CDR2 from the germline V gene are MNHEY and SMNVEV (reference sequence). The V segment lost 7 bases and the J segment 10 bases; nucleotides outside the gene matches: 6. The CDR3 is CASTLGQGESPLHF. The CDR3 bases are TGTGCCAGCACCTTGGGACAGGGGGAGTCACCCCTCCACTTT.

V and J are TRBV6-2 or TRBV6-3 and TRBJ2-7; 10 nucleotides line up with TRBD1. Germline CDR1 is MNHEY and CDR2 is SVGEGT. This CDR3 is built from 16 residues. Trimming removed 3 bases from V and 2 bases from J; junction bases left unmatched: 7. Written as DNA, the CDR3 is TGTGCCAGCAGTTATACGGACAGGGGGGGACCCTACGAGCAGTACTTC. This codes for CASSYTDRGGPYEQYF.

The chain carries TRBV19 and TRBJ1-4, with D maybe TRBD1 (5 bases). This CDR3 is built from 14 residues. From germline, CDR1 is LNHDA and CDR2 SQIVND (reference sequence). Trimming shortened V by 7 bases and J by 2 bases, and 11 bases separated the two germline ends. Here the CDR3 DNA reads TGTGCCAGTACAGGGAGAGCGACTAATGAAAAACTGTTTTTT. Its translation is CASTGRATNEKLFF. The full variable domain, completed using reference TRBV19 and TRBJ1-4, is DGGITQSPKYLFRKEGQNVTLSCEQNLNHDAMYWYRQDPGQGLRLIYYSQIVNDFQKGDIAEGYSVSREKKESFPLTVTSAQKNPTAFYLCASTGRATNEKLFFGSGTQLSVL.

The gene calls are TRBV6-5 and TRBJ2-7; 8 bases line up with TRBD1. CDR1 is MNHEY, CDR2 SVGAGI, per germline. Trimming cost V 7 bases and J 5 bases; bases outside gene matches: 10. CDR3 length: 14 amino acids. CDR3 bases: TGTGCCAGCACAACTACAGGGGGAGGTCACGAGCAGTACTTC. Translating it yields CASTTTGGGHEQYF.

The rearrangement joins TRBV5-1 to TRBJ2-1; 14 positions match TRBD2. V lost 3 bases, J lost 2 bases, and 7 bases stayed unmatched. The CDR3 covers 18 residues. The germline V gene has CDR1 SGHRS and CDR2 YFSETQ. The CDR3 loop is CASSSGLAGGNAYNEQFF. CDR3 in DNA: TGCGCCAGCAGCTCCGGACTAGCGGGGGGAAACGCCTACAATGAGCAGTTCTTC. Full variable domain (outside the CDR3, taken from reference TRBV5-1 and TRBJ2-1): KAGVTQTPRYLIKTRGQQVTLSCSPISGHRSVSWYQQTPGQGLQFLFEYFSETQRNKGNFPGRFSGRQFSNSRSEMNVSTLELGDSALYLCASSSGLAGGNAYNEQFFGPGTRLTVL.

This chain connects TRBV7-8 to TRBJ1-3; possible D gene TRBD1, 6 bases. V dropped 2 bases and J dropped 0 bases, with 11 bases sitting between them. The length of the CDR3 is 16 residues. The V gene's germline CDR1 is SGHVS and CDR2 FQNEAQ. The CDR3: CASSLTQGSSGNTIYF. The CDR3 DNA is TGTGCCAGCAGCTTAACTCAGGGGAGCTCTGGAAACACCATATATTTT.

For the CDR3, the DNA is TGTGCCAGCAGCTTAGTGGGGGACACTGAAGCTTTCTTT. Translation gives CASSLVGDTEAFF. V and J are TRBV7-8 and TRBJ1-1; D is perhaps TRBD1 (5 bases). CDR3 size: 13 residues. Germline CDR1 and CDR2: SGHVS and FQNEAQ. Trimming cost V 1 base and J 3 bases, with 6 bases left between them.

The chain uses TRBV6-2 or TRBV6-3 and TRBJ1-1, with 9 bases that match TRBD1. Unmatched junction bases numbered 11, after V lost 5 bases and J lost 4 bases. Per germline, CDR1 MNHEY and CDR2 SVGEGT. CDR3 length equals 16 residues. The CDR3 nucleotides read TGTGCCAGCAGTGACCGTCGGACAGGGGACCCCACTGAAGCTTTCTTT. It codes for CASSDRRTGDPTEAFF.

The chain uses TRBV25-1 and TRBJ1-1; D perhaps matches TRBD1 (5 bases). CDR1 MGHDK and CDR2 SYGVNS come from the germline V gene. The V end was cut by 2 bases, the J end by 0 bases, with 13 bases between. This CDR3 is 16 amino acids long. Written as DNA, the CDR3 is TGTGCCAGCAGTGAAGGGCGGGGACCCATGAACACTGAAGCTTTCTTT. The encoded protein is CASSEGRGPMNTEAFF.

The V gene is TRBV7-2, the J gene TRBJ1-2; tentative D call: TRBD1 (5 bases). The CDR3 consists of 13 residues. V was trimmed by 2 bases and J by 8 bases, leaving 12 bases between them. The germline gives CDR1 SGHTA, CDR2 FQGNSA. CDR3 sequence: CASSLSGYTGYTF. The CDR3 bases are TGTGCCAGCAGCTTATCAGGGTATACGGGCTACACCTTC.

The chain is built from TRBV10-3 and TRBJ1-4; D is undetermined. The CDR3 runs to 13 residues. The germline V gene encodes CDR1 ENHRY and CDR2 SYGVKD. The V and J ends lost 3 bases and 4 bases respectively, with 6 bases between them. The CDR3 nucleotides are TGTGCCATCAGTGAACAGTTTAATGAAAAACTGTTTTTT. Protein sequence: CAISEQFNEKLFF.

This chain uses TRBV10-3 with TRBJ1-3, with D possibly being TRBD1 (6 bases). Germline-derived CDR1 and CDR2 are ENHRY and SYGVKD. Trimming pared 8 bases from V and 4 bases from J, leaving 9 bases between. This CDR3 is built from 12 residues. As DNA, the CDR3 is TGTGCCATCCAGGGGTCCGGAAACACCATATATTTT. This encodes CAIQGSGNTIYF.

J is TRBJ1-2 and V is TRBV2; D may be TRBD1 (5 bases). Germline loops: CDR1 SNHLY, CDR2 FYNNEI. There are 13 residues in the CDR3. Trimming took off 6 bases at V and 4 bases at J, with 12 bases between the two ends. The CDR3 region is CASSLGAPYGYTF. CDR3 coding DNA: TGTGCCAGCAGCCTCGGGGCCCCCTATGGCTACACCTTC.

The chain links TRBV27 to TRBJ1-6, with 11 positions matching TRBD1. Unmatched junction bases numbered 2, after V lost 4 bases and J lost 6 bases. The CDR3 totals 15 residues. The V gene's germline CDR1 is MNHEY and CDR2 SMNVEV (reference sequence). The CDR3 here is CASSSGTGGNSPLHF. For the CDR3, the DNA is TGTGCCAGCAGTTCCGGGACAGGGGGTAATTCACCCCTCCACTTT.

J is TRBJ2-5 and V is TRBV6-5, with 12 bases matching TRBD2. The CDR3 is made up of 15 amino acids. Germline V gives CDR1 MNHEY, CDR2 SVGAGI. J gave up 7 bases and V 4 bases, and 7 bases lay outside the gene matches. CDR3 nucleotides: TGTGCCAGCAGTTCAGCTAGCGGGGGGGCAGGGACCCAGTACTTC. It yields the protein CASSSASGGAGTQYF.

This sequence joins TRBV10-2 and TRBJ2-3; 10 bases fit TRBD2. With 6 bases clipped from V and 1 base from J, the junction kept 4 bases outside the gene matches. This CDR3 has 15 amino acids. Germline CDR1 reads WSHSY; CDR2 reads SAAADI. For the CDR3, the DNA is TGCGCCAGCAGAACCGGACTAGCGGGCACAGATACGCAGTATTTT. It specifies CASRTGLAGTDTQYF.

The CDR3, as DNA: TGTGCCAGCAGTGCCACTTGGACGGGGAGGGGTTATGGCTACACCTTC. This translates into CASSATWTGRGYGYTF. V gene TRBV6-1 combines with J gene TRBJ1-2; perhaps TRBD1 as D (5 bases). Germline lookup yields CDR1 MNHNS and CDR2 SASEGT. V was shortened by 4 bases and J by 5 bases, with 20 bases between the two germline ends. The CDR3 totals 16 residues.

The chain recombines TRBV28 with TRBJ1-6; D perhaps matches TRBD1 (5 bases). This CDR3 has 15 amino acids. The V end lost 2 bases, the J end lost 5 bases, and 10 bases lay between the germline ends. Germline-derived CDR1 and CDR2 are MDHEN and SYDVKM. Here the CDR3 DNA reads TGTGCCAGCAGTTTAGGCGGGGGGAATAATTCACCCCTCCACTTT. Protein product: CASSLGGGNNSPLHF.

The rearrangement links TRBV2 to TRBJ1-4, with D unclear. The CDR3 has 16 residues. Trimming took 0 bases from V and 5 from J, leaving 13 bases between them. Germline assignment: CDR1 SNHLY and CDR2 FYNNEI. This CDR3 reads CASSEALRKTNEKLFF. In nucleotides, the CDR3 is TGTGCCAGCAGTGAAGCGCTTCGGAAAACAAATGAAAAACTGTTTTTT.

This sequence joins TRBV7-3 and TRBJ2-2, with TRBD1 identical over 9 bases. Germline trimming cut 3 bases from V and 4 bases from J; bases unmatched to any gene: 3. The CDR3 runs to 15 residues. Germline V gene sequence: CDR1 SGHTA, CDR2 FQGTGA. This CDR3 is CASSFGTGLTGELFF. CDR3 DNA sequence: TGTGCCAGCAGCTTCGGGACAGGGCTCACCGGGGAGCTGTTTTTT.

This chain connects TRBV19 to TRBJ1-5; no reliable D call. With 2 bases removed from V and 6 bases from J, the gap between germline ends came to 8 bases. The CDR3 sequence is 13 residues long. CDR1 LNHDA and CDR2 SQIVND come from the germline V gene (reference sequence). Here the CDR3 DNA reads TGTGCCAGTAGTATAAGAGGGAGTCAGCCCCAGCATTTT. Protein sequence: CASSIRGSQPQHF.

The V and J genes are TRBV6-6 and TRBJ2-7, with 7 bases lining up with TRBD1. Unmatched junction bases numbered 1, after V lost 0 bases and J lost 2 bases. From germline, CDR1 is MNHNY and CDR2 SVGAGI (reference sequence). The CDR3 has 14 residues. CDR3 in DNA: TGTGCCAGCAGTTACTCGGGACAGCCCTACGAGCAGTACTTC. Its protein is CASSYSGQPYEQYF.